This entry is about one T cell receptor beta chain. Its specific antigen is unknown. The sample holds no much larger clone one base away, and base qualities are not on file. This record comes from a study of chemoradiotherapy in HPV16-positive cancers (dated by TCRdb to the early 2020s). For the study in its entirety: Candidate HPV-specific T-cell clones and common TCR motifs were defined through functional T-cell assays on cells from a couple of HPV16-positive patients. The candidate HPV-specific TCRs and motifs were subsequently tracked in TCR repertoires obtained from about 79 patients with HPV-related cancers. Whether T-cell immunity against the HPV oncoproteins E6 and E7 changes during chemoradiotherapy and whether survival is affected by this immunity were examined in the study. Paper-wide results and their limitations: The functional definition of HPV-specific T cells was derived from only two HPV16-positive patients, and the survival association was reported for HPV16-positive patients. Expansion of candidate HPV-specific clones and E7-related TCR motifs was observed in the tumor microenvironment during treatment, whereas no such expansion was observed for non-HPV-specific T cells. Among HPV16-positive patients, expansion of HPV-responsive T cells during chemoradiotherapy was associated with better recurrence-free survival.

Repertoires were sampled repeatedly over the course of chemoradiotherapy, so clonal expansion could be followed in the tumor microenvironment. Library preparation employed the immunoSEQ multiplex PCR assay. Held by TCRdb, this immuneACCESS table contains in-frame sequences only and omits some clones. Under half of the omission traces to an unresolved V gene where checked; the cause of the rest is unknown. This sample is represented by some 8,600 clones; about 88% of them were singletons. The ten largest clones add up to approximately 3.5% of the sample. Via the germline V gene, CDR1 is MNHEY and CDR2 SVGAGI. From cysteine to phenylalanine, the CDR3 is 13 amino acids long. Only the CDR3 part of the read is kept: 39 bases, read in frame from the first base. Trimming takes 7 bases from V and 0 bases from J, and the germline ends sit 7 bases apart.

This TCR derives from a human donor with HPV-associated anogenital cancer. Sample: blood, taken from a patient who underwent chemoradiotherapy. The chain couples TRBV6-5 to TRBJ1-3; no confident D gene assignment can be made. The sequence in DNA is TGTGCCAGCACCAGAGACTCTGGAAACACCATATATTTT. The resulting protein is CASTRDSGNTIYF.